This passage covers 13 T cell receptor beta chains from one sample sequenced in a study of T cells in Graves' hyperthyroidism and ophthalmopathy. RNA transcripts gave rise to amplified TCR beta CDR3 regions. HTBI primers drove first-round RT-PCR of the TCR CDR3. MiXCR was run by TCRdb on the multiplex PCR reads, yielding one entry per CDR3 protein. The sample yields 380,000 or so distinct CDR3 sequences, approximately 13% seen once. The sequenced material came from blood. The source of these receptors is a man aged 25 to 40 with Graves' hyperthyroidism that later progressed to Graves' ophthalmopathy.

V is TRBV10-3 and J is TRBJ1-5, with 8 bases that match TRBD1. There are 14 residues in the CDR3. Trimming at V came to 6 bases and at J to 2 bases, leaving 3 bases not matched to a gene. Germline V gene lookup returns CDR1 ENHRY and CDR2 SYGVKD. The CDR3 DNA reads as TGTGCCATCAGCAAGACAGGGGGCAATCAGCCCCAGCATTTT. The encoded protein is CAISKTGGNQPQHF.

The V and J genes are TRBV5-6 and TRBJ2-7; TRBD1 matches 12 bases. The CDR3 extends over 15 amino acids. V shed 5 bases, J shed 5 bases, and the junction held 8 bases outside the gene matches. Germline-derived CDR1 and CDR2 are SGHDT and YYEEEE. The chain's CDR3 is CASRSGTGGLNEQYF. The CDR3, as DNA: TGTGCCAGCAGGTCCGGGACAGGGGGCTTGAACGAGCAGTACTTC.

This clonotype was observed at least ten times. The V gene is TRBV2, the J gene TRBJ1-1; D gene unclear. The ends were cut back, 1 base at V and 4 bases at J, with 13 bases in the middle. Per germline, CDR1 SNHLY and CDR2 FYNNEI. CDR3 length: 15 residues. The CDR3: CASSEEGGWITEAFF. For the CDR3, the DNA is TGTGCCAGCAGTGAAGAAGGAGGCTGGATCACTGAAGCTTTCTTT.

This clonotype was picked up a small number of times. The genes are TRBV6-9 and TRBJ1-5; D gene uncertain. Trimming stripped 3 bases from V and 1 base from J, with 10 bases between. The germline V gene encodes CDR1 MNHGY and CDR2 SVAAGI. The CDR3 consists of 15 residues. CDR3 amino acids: CASSYGTASNQPQHF. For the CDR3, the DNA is TGTGCCAGCAGTTACGGTACGGCCAGCAATCAGCCCCAGCATTTT.

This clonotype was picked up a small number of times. This chain's CDR3 is CAWSKTKAFF. CDR3 nucleotides: TGTGCCTGGAGTAAGACGAAAGCTTTCTTT. This chain links TRBV30 with TRBJ1-1, with no clear D. Trimming stripped 2 bases from V and 9 bases from J, with 7 bases between. CDR1 and CDR2 (germline): GTSNPN, SVGIG (reference sequence). CDR3 length equals 10 residues.

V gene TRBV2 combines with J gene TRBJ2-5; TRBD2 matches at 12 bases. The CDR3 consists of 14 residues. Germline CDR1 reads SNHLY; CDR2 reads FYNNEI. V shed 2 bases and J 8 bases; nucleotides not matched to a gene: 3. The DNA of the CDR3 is TGTGCCAGCAGTGAATCGACTAGCGGGGGAACCCAGTACTTC. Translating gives CASSESTSGGTQYF.

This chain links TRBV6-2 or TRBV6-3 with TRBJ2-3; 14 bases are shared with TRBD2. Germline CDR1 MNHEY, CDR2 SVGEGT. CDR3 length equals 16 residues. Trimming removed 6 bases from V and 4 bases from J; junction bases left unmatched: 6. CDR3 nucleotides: TGTGCCAGCAGCCTGAAGACTAGCGGGGGGGCAGATACGCAGTATTTT. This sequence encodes CASSLKTSGGADTQYF.

The DNA of the CDR3 is TGCAGTGCCATTAAGCGGGGGGGGACGCCAGATACGCAGTATTTT. It yields the protein CSAIKRGGTPDTQYF. The V gene is TRBV20-1, the J gene TRBJ2-3, with 10 bases aligning to TRBD2. The CDR3 totals 15 residues. V was clipped by 6 bases and J by 4 bases; unmatched bases: 10. CDR1 and CDR2 from the germline V gene are DFQATT and SNEGSKA (reference sequence).

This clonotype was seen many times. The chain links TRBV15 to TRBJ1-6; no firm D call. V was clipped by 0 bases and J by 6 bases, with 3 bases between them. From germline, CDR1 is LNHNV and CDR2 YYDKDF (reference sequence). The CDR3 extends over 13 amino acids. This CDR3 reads CATSRDPNSPLHF. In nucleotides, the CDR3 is TGTGCCACCAGCAGAGATCCTAATTCACCCCTCCACTTT.

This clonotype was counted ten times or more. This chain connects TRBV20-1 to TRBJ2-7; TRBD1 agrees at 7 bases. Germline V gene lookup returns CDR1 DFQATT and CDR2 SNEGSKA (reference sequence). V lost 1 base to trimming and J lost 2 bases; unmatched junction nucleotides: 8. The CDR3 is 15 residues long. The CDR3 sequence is CSARGLDRRPYEQYF. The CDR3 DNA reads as TGCAGTGCTAGAGGCCTGGACAGGCGACCCTACGAGCAGTACTTC.

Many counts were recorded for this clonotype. In nucleotides, the CDR3 is TGTGCCAGCAGCTTAGAGGAGCGGGGGATTTTAGGCAATGAGCAGTTCTTC. Translated: CASSLEERGILGNEQFF. This chain connects TRBV11-2 to TRBJ2-1; 8 bases align to TRBD2. The CDR3 contains 17 residues. Per germline, CDR1 SGHAT and CDR2 FQNNGV. The junction had 10 bases not matched to a gene; V was cut back by 0 bases and J by 6 bases.

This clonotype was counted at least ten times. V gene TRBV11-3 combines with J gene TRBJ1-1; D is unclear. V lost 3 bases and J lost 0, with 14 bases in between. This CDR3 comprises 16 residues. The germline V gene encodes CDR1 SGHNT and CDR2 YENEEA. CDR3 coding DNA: TGTGCCAGCAGCTTCGGGGATACACGCTTGAACACTGAAGCTTTCTTT. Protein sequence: CASSFGDTRLNTEAFF.

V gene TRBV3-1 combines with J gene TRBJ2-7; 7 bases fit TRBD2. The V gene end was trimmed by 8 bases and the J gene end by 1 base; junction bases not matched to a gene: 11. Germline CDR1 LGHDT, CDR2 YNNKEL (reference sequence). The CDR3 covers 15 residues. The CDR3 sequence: CASEGLGPHSYEQYF. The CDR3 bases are TGTGCCAGCGAAGGACTAGGACCGCATTCCTACGAGCAGTACTTC.